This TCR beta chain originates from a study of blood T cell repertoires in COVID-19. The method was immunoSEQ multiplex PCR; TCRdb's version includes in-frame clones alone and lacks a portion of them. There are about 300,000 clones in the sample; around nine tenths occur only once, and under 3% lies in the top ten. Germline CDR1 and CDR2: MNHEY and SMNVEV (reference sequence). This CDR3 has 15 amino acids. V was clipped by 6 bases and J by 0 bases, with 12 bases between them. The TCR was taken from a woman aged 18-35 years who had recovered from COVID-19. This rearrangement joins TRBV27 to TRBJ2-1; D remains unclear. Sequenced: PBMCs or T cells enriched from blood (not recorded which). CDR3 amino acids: CASRVAFSSYNEQFF. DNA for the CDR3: TGTGCCAGCAGAGTCGCGTTTAGCTCCTACAATGAGCAGTTCTTC.